The 13 T cell receptor beta chains below were found in one sample sequenced in a study of blood T cell repertoires in COVID-19. The method was immunoSEQ multiplex PCR; TCRdb's version includes in-frame clones alone and lacks a portion of them. In the table there are approximately 240,000 clones, around nine tenths of which are singletons. The sample consisted of PBMCs or T cells enriched from blood (not recorded which). These receptor sequences come from a woman between 18 and 30 years old who had recovered from COVID-19.

The chain carries TRBV7-8 and TRBJ2-7; TRBD2 matches 9 bases. Germline V CDR1 and CDR2: SGHVS, FQNEAQ. This CDR3 has 15 residues. The V and J ends lost 1 base and 7 bases, in that order; junction bases with no gene match: 8. CDR3 sequence: CASSLVAGGPKEQYF. DNA of the CDR3: TGTGCCAGCAGCTTAGTCGCGGGAGGGCCTAAAGAGCAGTACTTC.

This clone turned up a few times. The rearrangement uses TRBV25-1 and TRBJ1-3; a possible D gene is TRBD1 (6 bases). Trimming pared 10 bases from V and 7 bases from J, leaving 11 bases between. The germline V gene has CDR1 MGHDK and CDR2 SYGVNS. The CDR3 runs 11 residues. The CDR3, as DNA: TGTGCCACCAAAGGGGGTAACACCATATATTTT. This codes for CATKGGNTIYF.

V usage is TRBV25-1 and J usage is TRBJ1-6; TRBD1 might be the D (5 bases). The V gene lost 6 bases and the J gene lost 7 bases, with 16 bases spanning the gap. This CDR3 is 15 amino acids long. Germline V gene sequence: CDR1 MGHDK, CDR2 SYGVNS. CDR3 nucleotide sequence: TGTGCCAGCAGCATTCCGGACCAGGGAAATTCACCCCTCCACTTT. Translated: CASSIPDQGNSPLHF.

This clone was counted once. The CDR3 loop reads CASSLGRDNYGYTF. For the CDR3, the DNA is TGTGCCAGCAGCTTAGGCAGGGATAACTATGGCTACACCTTC. V gene TRBV7-9 combines with J gene TRBJ1-2; tentatively, D is TRBD1 (5 bases). Germline V gives CDR1 SEHNR, CDR2 FQNEAQ (reference sequence). V was shortened by 1 base and J by 1 base, with 7 bases between the two germline ends. This CDR3 contains 14 residues.

At least ten counts were recorded for this clone. The rearrangement joins TRBV27 to TRBJ2-7; 12 bases match TRBD2. The CDR3 is 15 amino acids. J gave up 0 bases and V 6 bases, and 3 bases lay outside the gene matches. From germline, CDR1 is MNHEY and CDR2 SMNVEV (reference sequence). In DNA, the CDR3 is TGTGCCAGCAGCCGGACTAGCGGGGCCTCCTACGAGCAGTACTTC. This translates into CASSRTSGASYEQYF.

This clone occurred a few times. J is TRBJ2-3 and V is TRBV9; 7 nucleotides align to TRBD1. Germline loops: CDR1 SGDLS, CDR2 YYNGEE. There are 15 residues in the CDR3. After removal of 0 bases from V and 6 bases from J, the junction contained 7 bases not matched to a gene. DNA for the CDR3: TGTGCCAGCAGCGTAGGACAGGGAGAGGTGGATACGCAGTATTTT. It specifies CASSVGQGEVDTQYF.

The rearrangement joins TRBV9 to TRBJ1-2, with 9 positions matching TRBD1. Trimming removed 3 bases from V and 4 bases from J; junction bases left unmatched: 4. The CDR3 has 14 residues. The germline gives CDR1 SGDLS, CDR2 YYNGEE. CDR3 region: CASSAGTGPYGYTF. As DNA, the CDR3 is TGTGCCAGCAGCGCCGGGACAGGGCCCTATGGCTACACCTTC. Full variable domain (remainder filled in from reference TRBV9 and TRBJ1-2): DSGVTQTPKHLITATGQRVTLRCSPRSGDLSVYWYQQSLDQGLQFLIQYYNGEERAKGNILERFSAQQFPDLHSELNLSSLELGDSALYFCASSAGTGPYGYTFGSGTRLTVV.

The chain links TRBV6-5 to TRBJ1-2; tentatively, D is TRBD1 (5 bases). CDR3 length equals 15 residues. With 1 base removed from V and 8 bases from J, the gap between germline ends came to 17 bases. Per germline, CDR1 MNHEY and CDR2 SVGAGI. The CDR3 loop reads CASSYFGRQGNGYTF. CDR3 nucleotides: TGTGCCAGCAGTTACTTCGGTCGGCAGGGCAACGGCTACACCTTC.

This sequence joins TRBV5-1 and TRBJ2-7, with 11 bases that match TRBD1. V lost 4 bases and J lost 5; bases outside the gene matches: 8. Germline values: CDR1 SGHRS, CDR2 YFSETQ. This CDR3 has 15 residues. The CDR3 nucleotides read TGCGCCAGCAGCCGGGACAGGGGGGTAGTGAACGAGCAGTACTTC. Its protein is CASSRDRGVVNEQYF. Complete variable domain (other parts from reference TRBV5-1 and TRBJ2-7): KAGVTQTPRYLIKTRGQQVTLSCSPISGHRSVSWYQQTPGQGLQFLFEYFSETQRNKGNFPGRFSGRQFSNSRSEMNVSTLELGDSALYLCASSRDRGVVNEQYFGPGTRLTVT.

This clone has a single count. This chain connects TRBV5-1 to TRBJ1-1; 8 bases fit TRBD1. Germline V gene lookup returns CDR1 SGHRS and CDR2 YFSETQ. This CDR3 has 16 residues. V gave up 4 bases and J gave up 0 bases; unmatched junction bases: 8. CDR3 nucleotide sequence: TGCGCCAGCAGCCCTGGACAGGGCCGGGTGAACACTGAAGCTTTCTTT. This sequence encodes CASSPGQGRVNTEAFF. The full variable domain, with the rest looked up from reference TRBV5-1 and TRBJ1-1, is KAGVTQTPRYLIKTRGQQVTLSCSPISGHRSVSWYQQTPGQGLQFLFEYFSETQRNKGNFPGRFSGRQFSNSRSEMNVSTLELGDSALYLCASSPGQGRVNTEAFFGQGTRLTVV.

The rearrangement links TRBV7-3 to TRBJ2-5, with a weak D call TRBD2 (5 bases). Germline lookup yields CDR1 SGHTA and CDR2 FQGTGA. This CDR3 is 14 amino acids long. V shed 2 bases and J shed 4 bases, with 11 bases lying between them. This CDR3 reads CASSLSPAGETQYF. The CDR3 DNA reads TGTGCCAGCAGCTTATCCCCCGCGGGAGAGACCCAGTACTTC. Supplemented by reference TRBV7-3 and TRBJ2-5, the full variable domain reads GAGVSQTPSNKVTEKGKYVELRCDPISGHTALYWYRQSLGQGPEFLIYFQGTGAADDSGLPNDRFFAVRPEGSVSTLKIQRTERGDSAVYLCASSLSPAGETQYFGPGTRLLVL.

The chain couples TRBV4-1 to TRBJ1-2, with TRBD1 matching over 11 bases. Germline CDR1 is MGHRA and CDR2 is YSYEKL. The J segment lost 5 bases and the V segment lost 1 base, leaving 12 bases of the junction unmatched. The CDR3 is 18 amino acids. CDR3 coding DNA: TGCGCCAGCAGCCAAGGAGAATCAGGGACAGGGGGAATTTATGGCTACACCTTC. It codes for CASSQGESGTGGIYGYTF.

The chain links TRBV18 to TRBJ2-7, with TRBD1 as a possible D gene (5 bases). The CDR3 has 15 residues. Germline V CDR1 and CDR2: KGHSH, LQKENI. Trimming cost V 2 bases and J 1 base, with 12 bases left between them. The CDR3 is CASSPSATVSYEQYF. For the CDR3, the DNA is TGTGCCAGCTCACCAAGTGCGACAGTATCCTACGAGCAGTACTTC.